A single sample is the source of the 9 T cell receptor beta chains below, sequenced in a study of cytomegalovirus exposure and HLA in healthy donors (dated by TCRdb to the late 2010s). The library came from the immunoSEQ multiplex PCR assay. For the multiplex PCR, a mixture combining 60 forward primers for TCR Vbeta segments and 13 reverse primers for TCR Jbeta segments was used. TCRdb holds this immuneACCESS table with in-frame rearrangements only. Some clones are missing; in checked studies, unresolved V genes explain under half, and the rest has no known cause. Counted in this sample were fewer than 200,000 clones; about two thirds of them appeared once. The ten biggest clones cover under 2.5% of the sample. The sequencing input was PBMCs. These receptors were obtained from a human donor in good health.

Points on this clone: The identical CDR3 is also encoded by other nucleotide sequences in the sample. The V call is TRBV5-1, the J call TRBJ2-1; tentatively, D is TRBD2 (6 bases). Germline V gene sequence: CDR1 SGHRS, CDR2 YFSETQ. The CDR3 spans 14 residues. V lost 3 bases and J lost 4, with 11 bases in between. CDR3 in DNA: TGCGCCAGCAGCTCCAGTGGGGGGTACAATGAGCAGTTCTTC. Translation: CASSSSGGYNEQFF.

The chain is built from TRBV6-1 and TRBJ2-7; TRBD2 aligns across 11 bases. V shed 7 bases and J 4 bases; nucleotides not matched to a gene: 6. Per germline, CDR1 MNHNS and CDR2 SASEGT. The CDR3 covers 14 residues. The CDR3 DNA sequence: TGTGCCAGCACTTCCACTAGCGGGGGTTACGAGCAGTACTTC. This gives the protein CASTSTSGGYEQYF.

The genes are TRBV5-6 and TRBJ2-7; perhaps TRBD1 as D (6 bases). V was trimmed by 2 bases and J by 6 bases, leaving 18 bases between them. CDR3 length: 15 amino acids. The germline CDR1 and CDR2 sequences are SGHDT and YYEEEE. The CDR3 DNA follows: TGTGCCAGCAGCTTCGGGAATACAGGGATGGGCGAGCAGTACTTC. Its translation: CASSFGNTGMGEQYF.

This clone is a singleton in its sample. V usage is TRBV19 and J usage is TRBJ2-1; 7 nucleotides line up with TRBD2. This CDR3 has 18 residues. Per the germline V gene, CDR1 is LNHDA and CDR2 is SQIVND (reference sequence). Germline trimming cut 2 bases from V and 5 bases from J; bases unmatched to any gene: 15. The CDR3 region has the DNA TGTGCCAGTAGTATAAGCCCGAGGGGAGCGGGGAGAGACAATGAGCAGTTCTTC. Translated, it gives CASSISPRGAGRDNEQFF.

The rearrangement uses TRBV6-6 and TRBJ1-6; D may be TRBD1 (5 bases). V lost 8 bases, J lost 7 bases, and 12 bases lay in between. CDR1 and CDR2 (germline): MNHNY, SVGAGI (reference sequence). The CDR3 sequence is 13 residues long. The CDR3 DNA follows: TGTGCCAGCTCGCAGGGTCGAAATTCACCCCTCCACTTT. Its protein is CASSQGRNSPLHF.

CDR3 residues: CASSSTRQGVHTF. In DNA, the CDR3 is TGTGCCAGCAGCTCCACGCGACAGGGTGTCCACACCTTC. The gene calls are TRBV7-9 and TRBJ1-2; TRBD1 matches 7 bases. Trimming at V came to 4 bases and at J to 12 bases, leaving 11 bases not matched to a gene. CDR1 and CDR2 (germline): SEHNR, FQNEAQ (reference sequence). The CDR3 sequence is 13 residues long.

This chain links TRBV29-1 with TRBJ1-1, with unresolved D. Between the trimmed V and J ends, which lost 4 bases and 3 bases, there was a span of 12 bases. The CDR3 runs 13 residues. Per germline, CDR1 SQVTM and CDR2 ANQGSEA. For the CDR3, the DNA is TGCAGCGTTGTTGTACAGATGGACACTGAAGCTTTCTTT. It encodes CSVVVQMDTEAFF.

The chain has TRBV6-6 and TRBJ1-4; the D gene is possibly TRBD1 (6 bases). Germline V gene sequence: CDR1 MNHNY, CDR2 SVGAGI (reference sequence). The V end lost 0 bases, the J end lost 8 bases, and 16 bases lay between the germline ends. The CDR3 has 16 amino acids. The chain's CDR3 is CASSYSEGGVHEKLFF. The CDR3 nucleotides are TGTGCCAGCAGTTACTCGGAAGGGGGGGTACACGAAAAACTGTTTTTT.

CDR3 nucleotide sequence: TGCGCCAGCAGCCGCCTACTCTACAATGAGCAGTTCTTC. It translates to CASSRLLYNEQFF. The rearrangement links TRBV4-3 to TRBJ2-1; D is ambiguous. CDR1 is LGHNA and CDR2 is YSLEER in the germline V gene. Deletions cut 4 bases from V and 3 bases from J, with 7 bases between. CDR3 length: 13 residues.